This T cell receptor (beta chain) was sequenced during a study of shared clonotypes between healthy human individuals. Study-wide context: A couple of women and a few men aged 18 to 49 served as donors. Whole-study findings and limits: Non-shared clonotypes were found to have lower generation probabilities than the clonotypes that were shared by all four of the sorted-subset donors.

Assay used: immunoSEQ multiplex PCR; TCRdb lists only in-frame clones, some missing. The table includes more than 2 million clones, just under 95% detected once. The CDR3 consists of 15 residues. Trimming shortened V by 6 bases and J by 3 bases, and 18 bases separated the two germline ends. Per the germline V gene, CDR1 is MNHNS and CDR2 is SASEGT. Cells designated naive CD8 were CD45RO-negative and were positively selected for CCR7, with terminally differentiated effector memory CD45RA+ cells excluded. Details on this clone: Its specificity is not known.

The chain combines TRBV6-1 with TRBJ2-7, with D tentatively TRBD2 (6 bases). The clonotype was recovered from a man between 18 and 35 years old in good health. The sequenced sample consisted of naive CD8+ T cells sorted from blood. CDR3 sequence reads: CASSEYAGTGYEQYF. Here the CDR3 DNA reads TGTGCCAGCAGCGAATATGCCGGGACTGGCTACGAGCAGTACTTC.